A single sample gave rise to the 13 T cell receptor beta chains below, sequenced in a study of beta chain features in type 1 diabetes. Findings of the study overall: All four CD4+ subsets of Type 1 diabetes patients contained TCRB CDR3s that were moderately but significantly shorter.

Expressed TCRB transcripts were sequenced after all isolated RNA was converted to cDNA. Profiled with immunoSEQ multiplex PCR; TCRdb holds only in-frame clones, not every one. The sample has 280,000 or so clones; roughly 15% are singletons. These receptors are not linked to any known antigen. The source material was naive CD4+ T cells from blood. The source is a man between 18 and 29 years old with type 1 diabetes.

This clone has more than one count but fewer than ten. This rearrangement joins TRBV7-9 to TRBJ2-1; weak D call: TRBD2 (6 bases). The CDR3 runs to 14 residues. Trimming shortened V by 1 base and J by 7 bases, and 11 bases separated the two germline ends. Germline lookup yields CDR1 SEHNR and CDR2 FQNEAQ (reference sequence). CDR3 DNA sequence: TGTGCCAGCAGCTTAGGCCTAGCGAAAAATGAGCAGTTCTTC. Translation: CASSLGLAKNEQFF.

The chain recombines TRBV29-1 with TRBJ2-7; D gene unclear. CDR1 and CDR2 from the germline V gene are SQVTM and ANQGSEA. CDR3 length: 14 amino acids. The V end was cut by 8 bases, the J end by 3 bases, with 20 bases between. CDR3: CSSLDTRRFYEQYF. The CDR3 region has the DNA TGCAGCTCGTTAGACACCCGCAGATTCTACGAGCAGTACTTC.

A few counts support this clone. The V and J genes are TRBV5-6 and TRBJ2-7; D unresolved. V was shortened by 1 base and J by 2 bases, with 7 bases between the two germline ends. CDR1 is SGHDT, CDR2 YYEEEE, per germline. This CDR3 has 13 amino acids. The CDR3 spells CASSLYHTYEQYF. The CDR3 nucleotides read TGTGCCAGCAGCTTGTATCACACCTACGAGCAGTACTTC.

This rearrangement joins TRBV28 to TRBJ2-7; D is ambiguous. V lost 5 bases, J lost 3 bases, and 8 bases lay in between. Per germline, CDR1 MDHEN and CDR2 SYDVKM. The CDR3 runs 12 residues. In nucleotides, the CDR3 is TGTGCCAGCAGTGTCTACAGCTACGAGCAGTACTTC. It translates to CASSVYSYEQYF. Looking up the rest from reference TRBV28 and TRBJ2-7 gives the full variable domain: DVKVTQSSRYLVKRTGEKVFLECVQDMDHENMFWYRQDPGLGLRLIYFSYDVKMKEKGDIPEGYSVSREKKERFSLILESASTNQTSMYLCASSVYSYEQYFGPGTRLTVT.

The chain recombines TRBV7-2 with TRBJ1-1, with D unclear. The CDR3 extends over 13 amino acids. Germline lookup yields CDR1 SGHTA and CDR2 FQGNSA. The V end was cut by 5 bases, the J end by 3 bases, with 10 bases between. As DNA, the CDR3 is TGTGCCAGCAGCCGCTCGAGGTACACTGAAGCTTTCTTT. It specifies CASSRSRYTEAFF.

This clone came up a few times. This chain connects TRBV5-4 to TRBJ2-3; TRBD2 agrees at 8 bases. The CDR3 is made up of 15 amino acids. Looked up from germline, CDR1 is SGHNT and CDR2 is YYREEE (reference sequence). The V gene end was trimmed by 4 bases and the J gene end by 6 bases; junction bases not matched to a gene: 10. CDR3 DNA sequence: TGTGCCAGCAGCCCACCGGGGGGGGCCAAGGATACGCAGTATTTT. This encodes CASSPPGGAKDTQYF.

The rearrangement uses TRBV29-1 and TRBJ2-7, with unresolved D. CDR3 length: 14 amino acids. V gave up 4 bases and J gave up 6 bases, with 19 bases separating them. Germline loops: CDR1 SQVTM, CDR2 ANQGSEA. The CDR3 reads CSVGGGLTPCEQYF. The CDR3, as DNA: TGCAGCGTTGGTGGTGGGCTTACTCCCTGCGAGCAGTACTTC.

This clone has just a few counts. The chain links TRBV5-1 to TRBJ2-5, with a weak D call TRBD1 (5 bases). CDR3 size: 13 residues. The V gene's germline CDR1 is SGHRS and CDR2 YFSETQ. The V end was cut by 4 bases, the J end by 4 bases, with 11 bases between. The CDR3 region is CASSDGQGETQYF. As DNA, the CDR3 is TGCGCCAGCAGCGATGGACAAGGAGAGACCCAGTACTTC.

This clone came up a few times. The chain joins TRBV18 to TRBJ1-1; D not resolved. The CDR3 runs to 15 residues. Trimming cost V 0 bases and J 2 bases, with 10 bases left between them. Germline loops: CDR1 KGHSH, CDR2 LQKENI. CDR3 in amino acids: CASSPPTRGNTEAFF. The CDR3 DNA reads TGTGCCAGCTCACCACCGACGCGGGGAAACACTGAAGCTTTCTTT.

This clone has a single count. The CDR3 loop is CASSVGVGGFYEQYF. CDR3 DNA: TGTGCCAGCAGCGTAGGAGTGGGGGGGTTCTACGAGCAGTACTTC. The chain links TRBV9 to TRBJ2-7, with 7 nucleotides matching TRBD2. Germline V CDR1 and CDR2: SGDLS, YYNGEE. The CDR3 is 15 residues long. Losses at the gene ends were 0 bases for V and 3 bases for J; bases not matched to a gene: 6.

V gene TRBV9 combines with J gene TRBJ2-1; perhaps TRBD2 as D (5 bases). V lost 0 bases and J 0 bases, leaving 7 bases between the germline ends. CDR1 is SGDLS, CDR2 YYNGEE, per germline. The CDR3 runs to 15 residues. CDR3 DNA sequence: TGTGCCAGCAGCGTAGTTGGGAGCTCCTACAATGAGCAGTTCTTC. This encodes CASSVVGSSYNEQFF.

V gene TRBV7-8 combines with J gene TRBJ1-2; tentatively, D is TRBD1 (6 bases). CDR3 length equals 16 residues. Germline V CDR1 and CDR2: SGHVS, FQNEAQ. Trimming stripped 1 base from V and 4 bases from J, with 16 bases between. CDR3 region: CASSLVGRGLTYGYTF. CDR3 nucleotides: TGTGCCAGCAGCTTAGTCGGCAGGGGATTGACCTATGGCTACACCTTC.

The rearrangement joins TRBV28 to TRBJ1-1; 11 bases match TRBD1. V lost 6 bases, J lost 3 bases, and 12 bases stayed unmatched. Germline CDR1 reads MDHEN; CDR2 reads SYDVKM. CDR3 length: 17 amino acids. The CDR3 protein is CASSSTRTGGLYTEAFF. For the CDR3, the DNA is TGTGCCAGCAGCTCAACTAGGACAGGGGGCTTGTACACTGAAGCTTTCTTT.